The present entry profiles one T cell receptor beta chain with its context. The CDR3 is made up of 14 amino acids. V gave up 5 bases and J gave up 5 bases, with 15 bases separating them. The germline gives CDR1 SEHNR, CDR2 FQNEAQ (reference sequence). The data originate from a study of T cell responses to AZD1222 COVID-19 vaccine. Clones were read by immunoSEQ multiplex PCR, and TCRdb kept only the in-frame ones, dropping some. This sample has roughly 150,000 clones, with approximately 90% found just once. The sample was peripheral blood, taken on day 0 of MenACWY control vaccination. This sequence originates from an adult in good health. This chain connects TRBV7-9 to TRBJ2-5, with D perhaps TRBD1 (6 bases). CDR3 nucleotides: TGTGCCAGCAGCCGTTACAGGGATGAGGAGACCCAGTACTTC. It yields the protein CASSRYRDEETQYF.